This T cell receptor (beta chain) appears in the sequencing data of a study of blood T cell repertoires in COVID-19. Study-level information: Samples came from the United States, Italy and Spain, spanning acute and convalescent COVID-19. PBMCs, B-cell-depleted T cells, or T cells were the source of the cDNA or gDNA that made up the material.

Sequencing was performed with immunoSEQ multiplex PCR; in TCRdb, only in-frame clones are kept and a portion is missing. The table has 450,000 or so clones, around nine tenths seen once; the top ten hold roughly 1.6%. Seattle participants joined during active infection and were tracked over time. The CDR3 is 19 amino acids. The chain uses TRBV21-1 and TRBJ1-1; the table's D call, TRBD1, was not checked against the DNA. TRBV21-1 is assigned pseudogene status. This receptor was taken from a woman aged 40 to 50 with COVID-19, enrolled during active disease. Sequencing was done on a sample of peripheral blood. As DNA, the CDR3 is TGTGCCAGCAGCAGATCCGTACCTCCAGGGCTGAATCGGGACACTGAAGCTTTCTTT. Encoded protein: CASSRSVPPGLNRDTEAFF.